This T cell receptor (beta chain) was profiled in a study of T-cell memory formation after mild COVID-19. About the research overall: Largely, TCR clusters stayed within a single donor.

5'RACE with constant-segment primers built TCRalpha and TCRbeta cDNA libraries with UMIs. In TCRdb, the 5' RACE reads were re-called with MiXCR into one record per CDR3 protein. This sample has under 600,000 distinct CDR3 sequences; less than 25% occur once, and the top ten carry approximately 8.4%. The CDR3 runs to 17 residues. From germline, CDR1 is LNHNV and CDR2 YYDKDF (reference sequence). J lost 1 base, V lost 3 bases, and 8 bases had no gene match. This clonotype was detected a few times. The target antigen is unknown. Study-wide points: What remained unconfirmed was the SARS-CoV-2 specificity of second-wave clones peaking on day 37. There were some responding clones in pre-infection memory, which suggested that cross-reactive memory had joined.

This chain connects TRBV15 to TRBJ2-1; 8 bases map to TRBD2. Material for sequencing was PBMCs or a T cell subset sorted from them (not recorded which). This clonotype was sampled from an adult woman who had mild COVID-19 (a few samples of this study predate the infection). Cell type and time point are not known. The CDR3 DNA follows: TGTGCCACCAGCAGCCGGTATCGCGGGGGGTCCTACAATGAGCAGTTCTTC. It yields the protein CATSSRYRGGSYNEQFF.